The 9 T cell receptor beta chains given below trace back to one sample, sequenced in a study of blood T cell repertoires in COVID-19 (dated by TCRdb to about 2020). Receptors were amplified or captured by the immunoSEQ multiplex PCR assay. TCRdb holds this immuneACCESS table with in-frame rearrangements only. Some clones are missing; in checked studies, unresolved V genes explain under half, and the rest has no known cause. The sample yields roughly 200,000 clones; about nine tenths were counted once. The ten largest make up about 0.54% of the sample. Sample: peripheral blood. These receptors originate from a man aged 50 or older with acute or convalescent COVID-19.

The chain uses TRBV7-9 and TRBJ1-2; the D gene is possibly TRBD1 (6 bases). CDR1 and CDR2 from the germline V gene are SEHNR and FQNEAQ (reference sequence). V was cut by 3 bases and J by 2 bases, with 7 bases left in between. There are 13 residues in the CDR3. CDR3 sequence (DNA): TGTGCCAGCAGCTTGGACAGCAACTATGGCTACACCTTC. Protein product: CASSLDSNYGYTF.

This clone was seen a single time. The chain couples TRBV5-5 to TRBJ2-3; D gene unclear. V gave up 1 base and J gave up 2 bases, with 8 bases separating them. Germline loops: CDR1 SGHKS, CDR2 YYEKEE (reference sequence). The CDR3 contains 14 residues. CDR3 residues: CASSLTHITDTQYF. The CDR3 DNA reads as TGTGCCAGCAGCTTGACACACATCACAGATACGCAGTATTTT.

The gene calls are TRBV7-9 and TRBJ2-2; the match to TRBD1 covers 8 bases. J was trimmed by 0 bases and V by 2 bases; bases with no gene match: 5. This CDR3 comprises 17 residues. Germline-derived CDR1 and CDR2 are SEHNR and FQNEAQ (reference sequence). The CDR3 DNA is TGTGCCAGCAGCTTACTCTCGGACAGGGCGAACACCGGGGAGCTGTTTTTT. This gives the protein CASSLLSDRANTGELFF.

This chain joins TRBV15 and TRBJ1-6; 10 bases are a match to TRBD1. Germline assignment: CDR1 LNHNV and CDR2 YYDKDF (reference sequence). The CDR3 contains 19 residues. V was clipped by 3 bases and J by 8 bases; unmatched bases: 16. The CDR3 DNA sequence: TGTGCCACCAGCAGGCCCGGGACAGGGGTTATGGCTTTTGATTCACCCCTCCACTTT. Its protein product is CATSRPGTGVMAFDSPLHF.

The chain has TRBV5-4 and TRBJ1-5; D not certain. This CDR3 is 14 amino acids long. Trimming removed 0 bases at V and 4 bases at J, with 8 bases between. CDR1 and CDR2 from the germline V gene are SGHNT and YYREEE (reference sequence). CDR3 sequence: CASSLGPGNQPQHF. CDR3 nucleotide sequence: TGTGCCAGCAGCTTGGGGCCGGGGAATCAGCCCCAGCATTTT.

The rearrangement uses TRBV27 and TRBJ1-2; a possible D gene is TRBD1 (6 bases). Germline V lookup: CDR1 MNHEY, CDR2 SMNVEV (reference sequence). The CDR3 is made up of 13 amino acids. The V gene lost 4 bases and the J gene lost 7 bases, with 13 bases spanning the gap. For the CDR3, the DNA is TGTGCCAGCAGTTCGAGGACAGAAACTGGCTACACCTTC. It translates to CASSSRTETGYTF.

The chain joins TRBV5-6 to TRBJ1-2; the match to TRBD1 covers 7 bases. V trimming: 2 bases; J trimming: 8 bases; junction bases outside the gene matches: 12. There are 15 residues in the CDR3. CDR1 and CDR2 from the germline V gene are SGHDT and YYEEEE. CDR3 bases: TGTGCCAGCAGCTTACTAGACAGGGCCCCGGGAGGCTACACCTTC. Translation: CASSLLDRAPGGYTF.

This sequence joins TRBV28 and TRBJ1-1; weak D call: TRBD1 (5 bases). The CDR3 totals 11 residues. Trimming shortened V by 6 bases and J by 8 bases, and 10 bases separated the two germline ends. CDR1 and CDR2 from the germline V gene are MDHEN and SYDVKM. In DNA form, the CDR3 reads TGTGCCAGCAGGGGATGGACAGAAGCTTTCTTT. Translating gives CASRGWTEAFF.

The chain has TRBV3-1 (or the pseudogene TRBV3-2) and TRBJ2-5, with 8 bases that match TRBD1. The CDR3 loop spans 15 amino acids. The V and J ends lost 5 bases and 7 bases, in that order; junction bases with no gene match: 12. Germline V lookup: CDR1 LGHDT, CDR2 YNNKEL (reference sequence). The CDR3 region has the DNA TGTGCCAGCAGCTCAAGGGACAGGTCCTGGGGGACCCAGTACTTC. Its protein is CASSSRDRSWGTQYF.